The clone carrying this TCR beta chain appeared once. Antigen: not known. The PCR was carried out with 60 Vbeta primers and 13 Jbeta primers. This table comes from immunoSEQ multiplex PCR, and its TCRdb copy is limited to in-frame clones, with some not included. The data contain about 140,000 clones, 87% of them singletons. The sample comes from a study of cytomegalovirus exposure and HLA in healthy donors. The CDR3 sequence is 16 residues long. J lost 9 bases, V lost 7 bases, and 13 bases had no gene match. Germline values: CDR1 SGHTA, CDR2 FQGNSA. Points from the study as a whole: Approximately 18,000 TCR beta sequences were associated with HLA alleles at 0.05 false discovery rate in a later analysis.

The clonotype was recovered from a woman in her twenties or thirties in good health and CMV-seronegative. The chain is built from TRBV7-2 and TRBJ2-1; TRBD2 agrees at 12 bases. The sample taken for sequencing was PBMCs. The CDR3 nucleotides are TGTGCCAGCAATTGGGGCCCGGGACTAGCGGGTATTGAGCAGTTCTTC. As protein: CASNWGPGLAGIEQFF.